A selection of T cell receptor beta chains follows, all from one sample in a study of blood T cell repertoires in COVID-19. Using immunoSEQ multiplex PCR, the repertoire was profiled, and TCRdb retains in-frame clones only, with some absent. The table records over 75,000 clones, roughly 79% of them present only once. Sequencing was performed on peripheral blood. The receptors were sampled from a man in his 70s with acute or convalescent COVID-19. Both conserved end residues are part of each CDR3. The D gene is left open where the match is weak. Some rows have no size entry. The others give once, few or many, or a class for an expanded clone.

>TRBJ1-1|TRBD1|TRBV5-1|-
CASSRQQGTEAFF
TGCGCCAGCAGCCGACAACAGGGGACTGAAGCTTTCTTT
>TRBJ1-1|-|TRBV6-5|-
CASRLSGNTEAFF
TGTGCCAGCAGATTATCAGGGAACACTGAAGCTTTCTTT
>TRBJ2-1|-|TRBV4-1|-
CASSQKNLAGNSYNEQFF
TGCGCCAGCAGCCAAAAAAATCTGGCGGGGAACTCCTACAATGAGCAGTTCTTC
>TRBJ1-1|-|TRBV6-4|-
CASSWSLNTEAFF
TGTGCCAGCAGTTGGAGCCTGAACACTGAAGCTTTCTTT
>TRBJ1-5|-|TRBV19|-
CASSQRNQGLYQPQHF
TGTGCCAGTAGTCAACGCAATCAGGGGTTATATCAGCCCCAGCATTTT
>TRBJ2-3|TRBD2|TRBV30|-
CAWSKGWTSSYTDTQYF
TGTGCCTGGAGTAAAGGATGGACTAGCAGTTACACAGATACGCAGTATTTT
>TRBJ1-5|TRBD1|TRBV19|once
CASIDRGIVTQPQHF
TGTGCCAGTATTGACAGGGGAATTGTTACTCAGCCCCAGCATTTT
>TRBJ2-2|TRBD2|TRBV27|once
CASSYGRGTGELFF
TGTGCCAGCAGCTACGGGAGGGGAACCGGGGAGCTGTTTTTT
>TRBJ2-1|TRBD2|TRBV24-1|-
CATSDFQGAGENNEQFF
TGTGCCACCAGTGATTTCCAGGGTGCGGGAGAGAACAATGAGCAGTTCTTC
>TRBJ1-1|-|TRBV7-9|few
CASSFTGRTEAFF
TGTGCCAGCAGCTTTACAGGGCGAACTGAAGCTTTCTTT
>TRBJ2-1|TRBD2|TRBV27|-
CASSLGPGLAEFF
TGTGCCAGCAGTTTGGGCCCGGGACTAGCCGAGTTCTTC
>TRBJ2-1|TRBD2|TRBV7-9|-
CASSGVASGYSYNEQFF
TGTGCCAGCAGCGGAGTGGCTAGCGGATACTCCTACAATGAGCAGTTCTTC
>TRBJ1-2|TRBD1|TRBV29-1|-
CSVELVVGTGDYGYTF
TGCAGCGTTGAATTAGTGGTGGGTACAGGGGACTATGGCTACACCTTC
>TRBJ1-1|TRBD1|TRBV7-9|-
CASSSRTGDVGTEAFF
TGTGCCAGCAGCTCCCGGACAGGGGACGTGGGCACTGAAGCTTTCTTT
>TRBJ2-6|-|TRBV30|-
CAWSRLGGANVLTF
TGTGCCTGGAGTAGACTAGGTGGGGCCAACGTCCTGACTTTC
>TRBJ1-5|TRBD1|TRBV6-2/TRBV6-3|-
CASSYSGGRQPQHF
TGTGCCAGCAGTTACTCAGGGGGCCGGCAGCCCCAGCATTTT
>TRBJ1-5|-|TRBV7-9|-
CASSLENQPQHF
TGTGCCAGCAGCTTGGAGAATCAGCCCCAGCATTTT
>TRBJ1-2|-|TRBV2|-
CASRTPPGFTYGYTF
TGTGCCAGCAGAACCCCTCCAGGGTTCACTTATGGCTACACCTTC
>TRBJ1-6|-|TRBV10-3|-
CAISRGQDGNNSPLHF
TGTGCCATCAGCCGGGGACAAGATGGGAATAATTCACCCCTCCACTTT
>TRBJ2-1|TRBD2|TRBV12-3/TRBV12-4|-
CASHKRESNEQFF
TGTGCCAGCCACAAGCGGGAAAGCAATGAGCAGTTCTTC
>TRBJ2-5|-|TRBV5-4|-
CASSLRLPGEGEDF
TGTGCCAGCAGCCTAAGACTGCCGGGAGAGGGTGAGGACTTC
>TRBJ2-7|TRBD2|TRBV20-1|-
CSASRGVTVYEQYF
TGCAGTGCTAGTCGGGGGGTCACCGTTTACGAGCAGTACTTC